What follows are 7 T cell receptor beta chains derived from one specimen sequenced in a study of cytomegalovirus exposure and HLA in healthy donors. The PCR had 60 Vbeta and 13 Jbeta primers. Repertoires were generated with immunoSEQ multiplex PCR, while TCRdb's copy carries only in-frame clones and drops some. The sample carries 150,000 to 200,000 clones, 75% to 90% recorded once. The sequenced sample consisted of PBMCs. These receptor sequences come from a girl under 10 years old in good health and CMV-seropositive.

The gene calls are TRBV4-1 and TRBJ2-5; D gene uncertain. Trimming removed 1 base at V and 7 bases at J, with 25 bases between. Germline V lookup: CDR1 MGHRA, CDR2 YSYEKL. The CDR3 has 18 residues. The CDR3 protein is CASSQVWRFDSPLGTQYF. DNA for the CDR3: TGCGCCAGCAGCCAAGTTTGGCGCTTCGACTCCCCCTTAGGGACCCAGTACTTC.

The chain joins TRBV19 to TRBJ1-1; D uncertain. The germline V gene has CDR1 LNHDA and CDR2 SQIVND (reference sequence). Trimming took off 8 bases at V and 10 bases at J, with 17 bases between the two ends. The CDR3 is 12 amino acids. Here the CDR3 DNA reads TGTGCCAGTGCCCCCGAGGGTACAGTAGCTTTCTTT. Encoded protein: CASAPEGTVAFF.

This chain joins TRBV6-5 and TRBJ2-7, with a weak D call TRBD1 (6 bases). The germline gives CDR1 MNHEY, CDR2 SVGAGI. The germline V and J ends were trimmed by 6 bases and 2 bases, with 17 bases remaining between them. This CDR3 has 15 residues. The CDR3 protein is CASSAPNRDPYEQYF. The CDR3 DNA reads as TGTGCCAGCAGCGCTCCTAACAGGGACCCCTACGAGCAGTACTTC.

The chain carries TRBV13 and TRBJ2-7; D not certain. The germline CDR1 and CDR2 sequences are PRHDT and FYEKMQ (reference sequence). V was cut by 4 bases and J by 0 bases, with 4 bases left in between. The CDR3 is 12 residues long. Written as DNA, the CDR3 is TGTGCCAGCAGCTCCGGCTCCTACGAGCAGTACTTC. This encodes CASSSGSYEQYF.

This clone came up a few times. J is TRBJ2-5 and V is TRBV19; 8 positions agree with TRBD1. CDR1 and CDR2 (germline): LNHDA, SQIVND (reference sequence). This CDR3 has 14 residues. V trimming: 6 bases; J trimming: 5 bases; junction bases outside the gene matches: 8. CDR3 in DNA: TGTGCCAGTAGCCGGACAGGGCGTTACGAGACCCAGTACTTC. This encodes CASSRTGRYETQYF. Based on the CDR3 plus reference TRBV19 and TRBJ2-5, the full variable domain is DGGITQSPKYLFRKEGQNVTLSCEQNLNHDAMYWYRQDPGQGLRLIYYSQIVNDFQKGDIAEGYSVSREKKESFPLTVTSAQKNPTAFYLCASSRTGRYETQYFGPGTRLLVL.

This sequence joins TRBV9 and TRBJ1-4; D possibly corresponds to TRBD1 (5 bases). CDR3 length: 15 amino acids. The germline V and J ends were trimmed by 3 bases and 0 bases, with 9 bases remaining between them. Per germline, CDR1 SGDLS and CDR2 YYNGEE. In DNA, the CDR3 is TGTGCCAGCAGCGCTGACAGAACAACTAATGAAAAACTGTTTTTT. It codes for CASSADRTTNEKLFF.

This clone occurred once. The CDR3 spells CASSEEEGTGGETQYF. CDR3 DNA: TGTGCCAGCAGTGAAGAGGAGGGGACAGGGGGAGAGACCCAGTACTTC. The chain carries TRBV6-1 and TRBJ2-5; 11 positions match TRBD1. CDR1 MNHNS and CDR2 SASEGT come from the germline V gene. CDR3 length equals 16 residues. Trimming took 1 base from V and 4 from J; bases not matched to a gene: 5.